One and the same sample provided the 8 T cell receptor beta chains below, sequenced in a study of cytomegalovirus exposure and HLA in healthy donors. In the PCR, 60 Vbeta and 13 Jbeta primers were used. Here immunoSEQ multiplex PCR was the method, and the copy in TCRdb shows in-frame clones only, minus some. The sample has 200,000 to 250,000 clones, 75% to 90% seen once. The sequenced material came from PBMCs. The receptors come from a woman aged 18-29 years in good health and CMV-seronegative.

J is TRBJ2-7 and V is TRBV4-1; TRBD1 is a possible D gene (6 bases). The CDR3 length is 13 residues. Trimming removed 1 base at V and 9 bases at J, with 13 bases between. Germline V gene data show CDR1 as MGHRA and CDR2 as YSYEKL. CDR3 region: CASSQVRGSGQYF. The DNA for the CDR3 is TGCGCCAGCAGCCAAGTTAGGGGGTCGGGGCAGTACTTC.

The rearrangement uses TRBV10-1 and TRBJ2-5; perhaps TRBD2 as D (5 bases). Germline values: CDR1 WNHNN, CDR2 SYGVQD (reference sequence). The germline V and J ends were trimmed by 6 bases and 7 bases, with 15 bases remaining between them. This CDR3 comprises 13 residues. In DNA form, the CDR3 reads TGCGCCAGCAGATCCGGGCACGAGGGGACCCAGTACTTC. It encodes CASRSGHEGTQYF.

The genes are TRBV7-9 and TRBJ1-1, with D maybe TRBD1 (6 bases). The CDR3 runs to 15 residues. Trimming took 2 bases from V and 2 from J, leaving 12 bases between them. Germline CDR1 SEHNR, CDR2 FQNEAQ (reference sequence). The chain's CDR3 is CASSLTGTPNTEAFF. The CDR3 region has the DNA TGTGCCAGCAGCTTAACCGGGACACCAAACACTGAAGCTTTCTTT. The full variable domain, its missing parts supplied by reference TRBV7-9 and TRBJ1-1, is DTGVSQNPRHKITKRGQNVTFRCDPISEHNRLYWYRQTLGQGPEFLTYFQNEAQLEKSRLLSDRFSAERPKGSFSTLEIQRTEQGDSAMYLCASSLTGTPNTEAFFGQGTRLTVV.

For the CDR3, the DNA is TGTGCCATCAGTCAGCCCAGGGGCGGGGAGACCCAGTACTTC. It translates to CAISQPRGGETQYF. The chain employs TRBV10-3 and TRBJ2-5; tentatively, D is TRBD1 (6 bases). This CDR3 is built from 14 residues. The germline CDR1 and CDR2 sequences are ENHRY and SYGVKD. Trimming cost V 5 bases and J 5 bases, with 15 bases left between them.

This chain links TRBV5-1 with TRBJ2-5; TRBD2 matches 16 bases. Per germline, CDR1 SGHRS and CDR2 YFSETQ. V gave up 4 bases and J gave up 3 bases; unmatched junction bases: 6. The CDR3 has 17 amino acids. The DNA for the CDR3 is TGCGCCAGCAGCGTGGGACTAGCGGGGGGGTATGAAGAGACCCAGTACTTC. As protein: CASSVGLAGGYEETQYF.

Regarding this clone: The sample contains more than one DNA sequence encoding this CDR3. The genes are TRBV7-6 and TRBJ2-2; D perhaps matches TRBD2 (6 bases). There are 17 residues in the CDR3. Per the germline V gene, CDR1 is SGHVS and CDR2 is FNYEAQ. The V and J ends lost 1 base and 5 bases respectively, with 17 bases between them. CDR3 loop: CASSLVSLVAVTGELFF. CDR3 nucleotide sequence: TGTGCCAGCAGCTTAGTATCCCTTGTAGCGGTAACCGGGGAGCTGTTTTTT.

This chain joins TRBV4-2 and TRBJ2-7; D remains ambiguous. Trimming cost V 1 base and J 2 bases, with 9 bases left between them. The CDR3 length is 14 residues. Germline CDR1 reads LGHNA; CDR2 reads YNFKEQ. The CDR3 reads CASSQGLVTYEQYF. DNA of the CDR3: TGTGCCAGCAGCCAAGGGTTAGTAACCTACGAGCAGTACTTC.

J is TRBJ1-4 and V is TRBV6-6, with a possible D match to TRBD1 (5 bases). Germline lookup yields CDR1 MNHNY and CDR2 SVGAGI (reference sequence). Trimming shortened V by 8 bases and J by 6 bases, and 7 bases separated the two germline ends. CDR3 length: 11 amino acids. The CDR3 here is CASWGDEKLFF. Written as DNA, the CDR3 is TGTGCCAGCTGGGGGGATGAAAAACTGTTTTTT.